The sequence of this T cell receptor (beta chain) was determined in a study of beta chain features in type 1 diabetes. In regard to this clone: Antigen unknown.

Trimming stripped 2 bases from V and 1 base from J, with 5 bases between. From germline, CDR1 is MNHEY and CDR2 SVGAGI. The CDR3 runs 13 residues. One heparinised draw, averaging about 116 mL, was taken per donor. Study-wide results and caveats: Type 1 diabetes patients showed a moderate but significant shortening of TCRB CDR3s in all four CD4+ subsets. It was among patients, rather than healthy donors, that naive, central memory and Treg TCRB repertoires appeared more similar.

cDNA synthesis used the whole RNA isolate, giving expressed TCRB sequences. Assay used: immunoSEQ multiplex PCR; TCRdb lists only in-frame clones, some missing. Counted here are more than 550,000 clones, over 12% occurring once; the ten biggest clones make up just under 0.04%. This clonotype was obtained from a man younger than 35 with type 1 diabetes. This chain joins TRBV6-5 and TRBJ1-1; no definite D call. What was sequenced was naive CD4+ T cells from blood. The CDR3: CASSYSWNTEAFF. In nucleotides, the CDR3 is TGTGCCAGCAGTTACAGCTGGAACACTGAAGCTTTCTTT.